Following are 28 T cell receptor beta chains from one sample sequenced in a study of siplizumab effects on memory and regulatory T cells (dated by TCRdb to 2018 to 2020). Library preparation was by the immunoSEQ multiplex PCR assay. What TCRdb holds here is the immuneACCESS table cut down to in-frame rearrangements. Part of the clones is not present; checked against another copy, under half of the missing clones reflect an unresolved V gene, and the others are unexplained. Within this sample are 110,000 or so clones, with around 95% of them counted one time only. Of the sample, approximately 0.17% is held by the ten largest clones. Sample: non-Treg CD4+ T cells sorted from blood. This sample's cell subset or site label indicates: FACS-sorted unstimulated CD4+ non-regulatory T cells. The receptor source for this set is a human donor in good health.

This clone has only one observation. The chain employs TRBV11-1 and TRBJ2-2; 7 bases map to TRBD1. Germline lookup yields CDR1 SGHAT and CDR2 FQDESV (reference sequence). The ends lost 4 bases at V and 3 bases at J; junction bases unmatched: 5. The CDR3 loop spans 15 amino acids. CDR3 in amino acids: CASSSQGWDTGELFF. CDR3 sequence (DNA): TGTGCCAGCAGCTCACAGGGGTGGGACACCGGGGAGCTGTTTTTT.

V is TRBV9 and J is TRBJ2-5; TRBD2 might be the D (6 bases). V was pared by 0 bases and J by 0 bases, with 18 bases between. This CDR3 comprises 18 residues. Germline CDR1 and CDR2: SGDLS and YYNGEE. This CDR3 reads CASSVGGRLARDQETQYF. In nucleotides, the CDR3 is TGTGCCAGCAGCGTAGGTGGCCGGCTAGCGAGGGACCAAGAGACCCAGTACTTC. Together with reference TRBV9 and TRBJ2-5, the CDR3 gives the full variable domain: DSGVTQTPKHLITATGQRVTLRCSPRSGDLSVYWYQQSLDQGLQFLIQYYNGEERAKGNILERFSAQQFPDLHSELNLSSLELGDSALYFCASSVGGRLARDQETQYFGPGTRLLVL.

V and J are TRBV11-2 and TRBJ1-3, with unresolved D. CDR1 and CDR2 (germline): SGHAT, FQNNGV. V lost 3 bases, J lost 2 bases, and 14 bases lay in between. This CDR3 is 16 amino acids long. The CDR3 DNA sequence: TGTGCCAGCAGCTTTCGTCCCGGGCGAACTGGAAACACCATATATTTT. Translated, it gives CASSFRPGRTGNTIYF.

This rearrangement joins TRBV12-5 to TRBJ1-1, with a tentative D call TRBD1 (5 bases). This CDR3 region has 13 residues. CDR1 and CDR2 from the germline V gene are LGHNT and FRNRAP. V was trimmed by 5 bases and J by 4 bases, leaving 11 bases between them. The CDR3 region has the DNA TGTGCTAGTGGTGTTGGGGGGATCACTGAAGCTTTCTTT. Translation gives CASGVGGITEAFF. The whole variable domain, remainder taken from reference TRBV12-5 and TRBJ1-1, is DARVTQTPRHKVTEMGQEVTMRCQPILGHNTVFWYRQTMMQGLELLAYFRNRAPLDDSGMPKDRFSAEMPDATLATLKIQPSEPRDSAVYFCASGVGGITEAFFGQGTRLTVV.

The CDR3 is CASSEQGANEQYF. In DNA form, the CDR3 reads TGTGCCAGCAGTGAACAGGGGGCCAACGAGCAGTACTTC. V gene TRBV6-1 combines with J gene TRBJ2-7; the match to TRBD1 covers 8 bases. Germline V gene lookup returns CDR1 MNHNS and CDR2 SASEGT. V trimming: 2 bases; J trimming: 5 bases; junction bases outside the gene matches: 2. The CDR3 covers 13 residues.

The chain has TRBV5-1 and TRBJ1-2; a possible D gene is TRBD1 (6 bases). V lost 4 bases to trimming and J lost 5 bases, with 15 bases between them. CDR1 is SGHRS, CDR2 YFSETQ, per germline. The CDR3 is 14 residues long. This CDR3 reads CASSPGTIQYGYTF. The CDR3 coding sequence is TGCGCCAGCAGCCCCGGGACAATTCAATATGGCTACACCTTC.

This chain uses TRBV7-9 with TRBJ2-7; D uncertain. CDR1 is SEHNR and CDR2 is FQNEAQ in the germline V gene (reference sequence). Trimming removed 1 base from V and 0 bases from J, with 7 bases in between. The CDR3 spans 14 residues. The chain's CDR3 is CASSLDVYSYEQYF. The DNA for the CDR3 is TGTGCCAGCAGCTTAGACGTATACTCCTACGAGCAGTACTTC.

The chain joins TRBV28 to TRBJ2-1, with no clear D. Germline V CDR1 and CDR2: MDHEN, SYDVKM. Trimming pared 1 base from V and 5 bases from J, leaving 6 bases between. The CDR3 runs 13 residues. CDR3 nucleotides: TGTGCCAGCAGTTTATCGACGAACAATGAGCAGTTCTTC. Protein product: CASSLSTNNEQFF.

The rearrangement joins TRBV19 to TRBJ1-1, with D unresolved. The V gene lost 10 bases and the J gene lost 11 bases, with 17 bases spanning the gap. The CDR3 covers 11 residues. Germline CDR1 and CDR2: LNHDA and SQIVND (reference sequence). In nucleotides, the CDR3 is TGTGCCACAGTAGGTGTGACGGTGGCTTTCTTT. Translating it yields CATVGVTVAFF.

This rearrangement joins TRBV7-2 to TRBJ2-6, with D unresolved. Germline V gene sequence: CDR1 SGHTA, CDR2 FQGNSA. Trimming shortened V by 5 bases and J by 6 bases, and 8 bases separated the two germline ends. This CDR3 is 13 amino acids long. CDR3 sequence: CASSVLEANVLTF. CDR3 in DNA: TGTGCCAGCAGCGTTCTGGAGGCCAACGTCCTGACTTTC.

V and J are TRBV5-8 and TRBJ2-3, with unresolved D. Looked up from germline, CDR1 is SGHTS and CDR2 is YDEGEE. CDR3 size: 15 residues. Trimming took 2 bases from V and 4 from J, leaving 14 bases between them. The CDR3 sequence is CASSFYRVVADTQYF. CDR3 DNA: TGTGCCAGCAGCTTTTATAGGGTGGTAGCAGATACGCAGTATTTT.

V and J are TRBV5-6 and TRBJ1-1, with 9 bases identical to TRBD1. Germline CDR1 is SGHDT and CDR2 is YYEEEE. The V segment lost 4 bases and the J segment 5 bases; nucleotides outside the gene matches: 6. The CDR3 is 14 amino acids. CDR3 in DNA: TGTGCCAGCAGCACCCGACAGGGGGGGACTGAAGCTTTCTTT. Its translation: CASSTRQGGTEAFF.

V is TRBV5-1 and J is TRBJ2-7, with 12 bases that match TRBD1. After removal of 4 bases from V and 9 bases from J, the junction contained 8 bases not matched to a gene. CDR3 length: 14 amino acids. The germline V gene encodes CDR1 SGHRS and CDR2 YFSETQ. The CDR3 protein is CASSLGTGGAGQYF. The CDR3 nucleotides read TGCGCCAGCAGCCTTGGGACAGGGGGCGCGGGGCAGTACTTC. The whole variable domain, filled in from reference TRBV5-1 and TRBJ2-7, reads KAGVTQTPRYLIKTRGQQVTLSCSPISGHRSVSWYQQTPGQGLQFLFEYFSETQRNKGNFPGRFSGRQFSNSRSEMNVSTLELGDSALYLCASSLGTGGAGQYFGPGTRLTVT.

The CDR3 bases are TGTGCCATCAGTGTGGACAGGGAGGGTCAGCCCCAGCATTTT. Protein sequence: CAISVDREGQPQHF. V usage is TRBV10-3 and J usage is TRBJ1-5; 8 positions match TRBD1. The V gene's germline CDR1 is ENHRY and CDR2 SYGVKD. After removal of 4 bases from V and 6 bases from J, the junction contained 5 bases not matched to a gene. The CDR3 loop spans 14 amino acids.

The chain carries TRBV5-6 and TRBJ2-3, with D perhaps TRBD2 (6 bases). The CDR3 runs to 15 residues. Germline CDR1 and CDR2: SGHDT and YYEEEE. V was cut by 2 bases and J by 1 base, with 11 bases left in between. In nucleotides, the CDR3 is TGTGCCAGCAGCTTCAGTGGCGGGGGCACAGATACGCAGTATTTT. Its protein is CASSFSGGGTDTQYF. Complete variable domain (other parts from reference TRBV5-6 and TRBJ2-3): DAGVTQSPTHLIKTRGQQVTLRCSPKSGHDTVSWYQQALGQGPQFIFQYYEEEERQRGNFPDRFSGHQFPNYSSELNVNALLLGDSALYLCASSFSGGGTDTQYFGPGTRLTVL.

The chain employs TRBV27 and TRBJ2-1; D possibly corresponds to TRBD1 (6 bases). The germline V and J ends were trimmed by 3 bases and 4 bases, with 10 bases remaining between them. The CDR3 is 14 amino acids. Germline V gene data show CDR1 as MNHEY and CDR2 as SMNVEV (reference sequence). The DNA for the CDR3 is TGTGCCAGCAGTTTGAGGACAGTATACAATGAGCAGTTCTTC. Its protein is CASSLRTVYNEQFF.

This clone came up a few times. V usage is TRBV28 and J usage is TRBJ1-5, with 8 bases identical to TRBD1. Trimming removed 8 bases from V and 7 bases from J; junction bases left unmatched: 10. The CDR3 sequence is 14 residues long. Germline V CDR1 and CDR2: MDHEN, SYDVKM. The CDR3 nucleotides are TGTGCCAGCGGGGACAGGACGGTACGGCAGCCCCAGCATTTT. Protein: CASGDRTVRQPQHF.

The V call is TRBV12-5, the J call TRBJ2-5; D unresolved. CDR3 length equals 14 residues. V lost 4 bases to trimming and J lost 2 bases, with 11 bases between them. Germline assignment: CDR1 LGHNT and CDR2 FRNRAP. The CDR3, as DNA: TGTGCTAGTGGTTCGAACAACTTACAAGAGACCCAGTACTTC. Its translation is CASGSNNLQETQYF.

The genes are TRBV5-8 and TRBJ2-3; D unclear. Germline CDR1 SGHTS, CDR2 YDEGEE. This CDR3 is built from 11 residues. The V end lost 3 bases, the J end lost 6 bases, and 5 bases lay between the germline ends. The CDR3 reads CASSSRDTQYF. For the CDR3, the DNA is TGTGCCAGCAGCTCGAGGGATACGCAGTATTTT.

This chain uses TRBV5-5 with TRBJ2-7; D remains ambiguous. This CDR3 is built from 12 residues. The V and J ends lost 1 base and 5 bases respectively, with 7 bases between them. CDR1 is SGHKS, CDR2 YYEKEE, per germline (reference sequence). In DNA, the CDR3 is TGTGCCAGCAGCTTGTTTGTGGACGAGCAGTACTTC. This encodes CASSLFVDEQYF.

J is TRBJ1-2 and V is TRBV2; 9 nucleotides agree with TRBD1. Germline CDR1 and CDR2: SNHLY and FYNNEI. Trimming took 4 bases from V and 8 from J; bases not matched to a gene: 8. The CDR3 spans 14 residues. The DNA of the CDR3 is TGTGCCAGCAGTGTGGGACAGGGTAGTGAGGGCTACACCTTC. This codes for CASSVGQGSEGYTF.

The rearrangement joins TRBV5-4 to TRBJ2-3, with D possibly being TRBD1 (5 bases). The CDR3 is made up of 17 amino acids. CDR1 and CDR2 (germline): SGHNT, YYREEE (reference sequence). V lost 0 bases and J lost 2, with 16 bases in between. The CDR3 nucleotides are TGTGCCAGCAGCTTGGCCTTCAGGGTTGGGGCCACAGATACGCAGTATTTT. Its protein is CASSLAFRVGATDTQYF.

Turning to this clone: The same CDR3 can be traced to other DNA sequences in this sample. The genes are TRBV18 and TRBJ2-3; 10 nucleotides agree with TRBD2. V gave up 3 bases and J gave up 3 bases; unmatched junction bases: 0. This CDR3 region has 14 residues. CDR1 is KGHSH, CDR2 LQKENI, per germline. The CDR3 nucleotides are TGTGCCAGCTCACCTAGCGGGGGGACAGATACGCAGTATTTT. Translated: CASSPSGGTDTQYF. Full variable domain (rest looked up from reference TRBV18 and TRBJ2-3): NAGVMQNPRHLVRRRGQEARLRCSPMKGHSHVYWYRQLPEEGLKFMVYLQKENIIDESGMPKERFSAEFPKEGPSILRIQQVVRGDSAAYFCASSPSGGTDTQYFGPGTRLTVL.

V is TRBV5-5 and J is TRBJ2-1, with a weak D call TRBD1 (6 bases). The germline CDR1 and CDR2 sequences are SGHKS and YYEKEE (reference sequence). Trimming cost V 6 bases and J 9 bases, with 19 bases left between them. The CDR3 totals 14 residues. CDR3 sequence reads: CASTKTLVGGEQFF. The CDR3 nucleotides are TGTGCCAGCACCAAAACCCTCGTAGGGGGTGAGCAGTTCTTC.

The gene calls are TRBV4-3 and TRBJ2-3; TRBD2 agrees at 10 bases. Germline CDR1 reads LGHNA; CDR2 reads YSLEER. V shed 2 bases and J 4 bases; nucleotides not matched to a gene: 6. This CDR3 is 16 amino acids long. The CDR3: CASSQIAGGPPDTQYF. As DNA, the CDR3 is TGCGCCAGCAGCCAAATAGCGGGGGGCCCCCCAGATACGCAGTATTTT.

V usage is TRBV30 and J usage is TRBJ1-5, with 9 bases matching TRBD1. The CDR3 spans 15 residues. J lost 4 bases, V lost 5 bases, and 9 bases had no gene match. Germline V lookup: CDR1 GTSNPN, CDR2 SVGIG (reference sequence). The CDR3 protein is CAWEPGTGNNQPQHF. DNA for the CDR3: TGTGCCTGGGAGCCCGGGACAGGGAATAATCAGCCCCAGCATTTT.

The rearrangement joins TRBV28 to TRBJ1-4; 7 nucleotides agree with TRBD1. In germline, CDR1 is MDHEN, CDR2 SYDVKM. V lost 5 bases, J lost 5 bases, and 14 bases stayed unmatched. The CDR3 runs 17 residues. CDR3 in DNA: TGTGCCAGCAGTCAAAACATACCGGGACAGAAGAATGAAAAACTGTTTTTT. It specifies CASSQNIPGQKNEKLFF.

This sequence joins TRBV4-1 and TRBJ1-4; D uncertain. The CDR3 is 13 residues long. The V gene's germline CDR1 is MGHRA and CDR2 YSYEKL. Deletions cut 3 bases from V and 8 bases from J, with 10 bases between. For the CDR3, the DNA is TGCGCCAGCAGCCAGACCGCCCCCGAAAAACTGTTTTTT. Amino acids: CASSQTAPEKLFF.